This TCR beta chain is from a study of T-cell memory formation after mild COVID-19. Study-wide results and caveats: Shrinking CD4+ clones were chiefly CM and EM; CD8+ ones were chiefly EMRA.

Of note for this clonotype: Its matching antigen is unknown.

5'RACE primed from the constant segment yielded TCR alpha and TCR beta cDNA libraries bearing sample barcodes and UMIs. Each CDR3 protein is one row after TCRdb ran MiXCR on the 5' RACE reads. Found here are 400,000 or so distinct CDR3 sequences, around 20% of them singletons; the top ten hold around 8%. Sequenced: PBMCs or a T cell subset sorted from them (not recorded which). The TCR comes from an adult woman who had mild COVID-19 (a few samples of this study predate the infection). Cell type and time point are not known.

The CDR3 nucleotides read TGTGCCAGCAGCGCCGGAGGGAGCAATCAGCCCCAGCATTTT. This translates into CASSAGGSNQPQHF. J is TRBJ1-5 and V is TRBV9, with no clear D. This CDR3 has 14 amino acids. Germline lookup yields CDR1 SGDLS and CDR2 YYNGEE. The V end lost 3 bases, the J end lost 1 base, and 8 bases lay between the germline ends.